This record looks at one T cell receptor beta chain sequence and its context. The data stem from a study of blood T cell repertoires in COVID-19. Study in general: Acute and convalescent COVID-19 samples came from the United States, Italy and Spain.

The table came from immunoSEQ multiplex PCR; TCRdb's copy has only in-frame clones and leaves some out. Among hundreds of thousands of clones listed, about nine tenths were seen once. This CDR3 has 14 amino acids. Sequences were obtained from PBMCs or T cells enriched from blood (not recorded which). V gene TRBV12-2 combines with J gene TRBJ2-7; no DNA check was done on the table's D call, TRBD1. TRBV12-2 is listed as a pseudogene. This TCR was sampled from a woman aged 18 to 35 who had recovered from COVID-19. The CDR3 spells CASRWGTRSYEQYF. CDR3 DNA sequence: TGTGCAAGTCGCTGGGGGACAAGGTCCTACGAGCAGTACTTC.